This record covers a single T cell receptor (beta chain). These data come from a study of blood T cell repertoires in COVID-19. Study information: Both acute and convalescent COVID-19 samples were obtained from the United States, Italy and Spain. PBMCs, B-cell-depleted T cells, or T cells provided the cDNA or gDNA that made up the material.

Authors' data handling: Reference gene primer amplification in the assay estimated nucleated cell counts. The protocol was immunoSEQ multiplex PCR, while the TCRdb copy is restricted to in-frame clones and leaves out a portion. V and J calls plus clone size are reproduced from that table; the DNA served to infer D and trimming. The sample has 28,000 or so clones, about 85% seen once. The CDR3 runs to 18 residues. J lost 4 bases, V lost 0 bases, and 13 bases had no gene match. The germline CDR1 and CDR2 sequences are SGDLS and YYNGEE. The sample consisted of peripheral blood. This chain joins TRBV9 and TRBJ2-7; TRBD2 matches 10 bases. The clonotype was recovered from a man aged 70-80 years with acute or convalescent COVID-19. Written as DNA, the CDR3 is TGTGCCAGCAGCGTAGGTTCGAGAAGCGGGAGGGCCGGGTACGAGCAGTACTTC. Protein product: CASSVGSRSGRAGYEQYF.